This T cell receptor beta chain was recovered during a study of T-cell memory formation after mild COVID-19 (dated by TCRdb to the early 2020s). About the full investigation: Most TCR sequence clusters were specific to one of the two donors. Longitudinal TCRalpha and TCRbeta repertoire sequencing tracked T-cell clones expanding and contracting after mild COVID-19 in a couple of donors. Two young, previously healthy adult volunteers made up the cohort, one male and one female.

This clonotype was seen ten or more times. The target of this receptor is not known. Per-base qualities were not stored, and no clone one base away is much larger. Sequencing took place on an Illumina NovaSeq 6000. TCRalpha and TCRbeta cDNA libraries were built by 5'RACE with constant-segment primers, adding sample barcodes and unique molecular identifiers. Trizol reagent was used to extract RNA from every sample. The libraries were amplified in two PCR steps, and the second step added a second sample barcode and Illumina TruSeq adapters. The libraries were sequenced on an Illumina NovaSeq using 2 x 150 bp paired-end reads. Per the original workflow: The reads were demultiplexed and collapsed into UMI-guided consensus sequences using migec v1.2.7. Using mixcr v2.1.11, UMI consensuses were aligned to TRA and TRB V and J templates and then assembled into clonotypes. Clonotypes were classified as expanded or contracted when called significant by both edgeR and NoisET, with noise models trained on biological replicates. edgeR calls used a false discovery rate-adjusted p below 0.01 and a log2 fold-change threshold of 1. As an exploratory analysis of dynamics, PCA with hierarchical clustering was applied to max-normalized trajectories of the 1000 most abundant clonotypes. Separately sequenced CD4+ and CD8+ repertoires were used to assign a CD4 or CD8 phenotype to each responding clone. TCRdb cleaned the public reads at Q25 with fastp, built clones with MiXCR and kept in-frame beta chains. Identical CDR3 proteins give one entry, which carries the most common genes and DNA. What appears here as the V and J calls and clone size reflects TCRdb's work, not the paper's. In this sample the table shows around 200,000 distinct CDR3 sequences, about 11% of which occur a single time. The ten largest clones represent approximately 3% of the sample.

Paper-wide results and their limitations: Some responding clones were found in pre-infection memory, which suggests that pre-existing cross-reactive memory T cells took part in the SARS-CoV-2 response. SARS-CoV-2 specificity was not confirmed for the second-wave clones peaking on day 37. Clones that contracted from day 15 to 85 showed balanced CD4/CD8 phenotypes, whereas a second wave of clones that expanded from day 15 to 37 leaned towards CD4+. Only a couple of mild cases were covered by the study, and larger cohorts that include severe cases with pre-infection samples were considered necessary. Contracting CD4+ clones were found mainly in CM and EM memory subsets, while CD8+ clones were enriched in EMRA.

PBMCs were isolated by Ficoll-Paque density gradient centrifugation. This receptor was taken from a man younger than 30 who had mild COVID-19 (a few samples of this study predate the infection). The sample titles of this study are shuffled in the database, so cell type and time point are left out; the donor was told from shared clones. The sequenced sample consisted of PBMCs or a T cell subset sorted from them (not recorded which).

The bases read TGCGCCAGCAGCCAAGAGGTTTTGGGGAACACCGGGGAGCTGTTTTTT. Translation gives CASSQEVLGNTGELFF. The chain joins TRBV4-3 to TRBJ2-2; no D gene call is confident. Trimming at the junction amounts to 0 bases on V and 1 base on J, and the germline ends lie 9 bases apart. Reading the germline V gene gives CDR1 LGHNA and CDR2 YSLEER. The CDR3 covers 16 residues, taking in both the cysteine and the phenylalanine. Kept here is only the CDR3 DNA, which spans 48 bases and is read in frame from base 1.